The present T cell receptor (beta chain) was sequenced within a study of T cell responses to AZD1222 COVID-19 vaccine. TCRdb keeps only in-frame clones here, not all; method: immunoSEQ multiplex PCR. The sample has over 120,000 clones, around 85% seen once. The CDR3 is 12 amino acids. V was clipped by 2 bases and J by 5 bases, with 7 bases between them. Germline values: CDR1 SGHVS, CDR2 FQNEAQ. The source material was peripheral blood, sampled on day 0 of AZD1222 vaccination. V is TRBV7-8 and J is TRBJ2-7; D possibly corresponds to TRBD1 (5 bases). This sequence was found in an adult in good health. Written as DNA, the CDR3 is TGTGCCAGCAGCTTACAGGGTCACGAGCAGTACTTC. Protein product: CASSLQGHEQYF.